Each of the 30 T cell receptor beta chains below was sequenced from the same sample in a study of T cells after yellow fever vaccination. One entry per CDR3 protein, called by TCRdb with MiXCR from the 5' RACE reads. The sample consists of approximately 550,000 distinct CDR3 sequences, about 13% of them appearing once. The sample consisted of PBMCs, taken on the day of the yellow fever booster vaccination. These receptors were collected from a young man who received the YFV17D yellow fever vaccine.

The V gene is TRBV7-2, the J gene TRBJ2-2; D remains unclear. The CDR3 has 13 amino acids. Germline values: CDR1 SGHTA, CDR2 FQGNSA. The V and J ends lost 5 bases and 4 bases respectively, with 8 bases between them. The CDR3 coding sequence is TGTGCCAGCAGCGAAGGTCTCACCGGGGAGCTGTTTTTT. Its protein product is CASSEGLTGELFF.

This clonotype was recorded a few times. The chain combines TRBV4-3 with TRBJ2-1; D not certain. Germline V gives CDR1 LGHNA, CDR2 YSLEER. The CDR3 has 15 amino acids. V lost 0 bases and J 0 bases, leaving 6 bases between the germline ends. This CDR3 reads CASSQEPSSYNEQFF. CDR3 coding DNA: TGCGCCAGCAGCCAAGAACCTAGCTCCTACAATGAGCAGTTCTTC.

The CDR3 region is CASSPRLAGDLYEQYF. The CDR3, as DNA: TGTGCCAGCAGTCCCCGATTAGCGGGAGACCTCTACGAGCAGTACTTC. The chain is built from TRBV28 and TRBJ2-7, with 9 bases identical to TRBD2. Trimming took 5 bases from V and 3 from J; bases not matched to a gene: 11. CDR1 is MDHEN, CDR2 SYDVKM, per germline. The CDR3 consists of 16 residues.

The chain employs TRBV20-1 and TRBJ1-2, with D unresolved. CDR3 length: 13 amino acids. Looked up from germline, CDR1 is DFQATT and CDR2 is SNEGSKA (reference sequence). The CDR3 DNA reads TGCAGCATTGCTATGGGTTACGGCTATGGCTACACCTTC. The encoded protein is CSIAMGYGYGYTF.

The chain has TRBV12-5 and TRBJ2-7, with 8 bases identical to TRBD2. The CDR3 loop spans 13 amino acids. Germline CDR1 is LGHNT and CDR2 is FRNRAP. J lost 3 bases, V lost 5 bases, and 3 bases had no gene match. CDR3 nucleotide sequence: TGTGCTAGTGGTGCGGGAGGCCACTACGAGCAGTACTTC. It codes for CASGAGGHYEQYF.

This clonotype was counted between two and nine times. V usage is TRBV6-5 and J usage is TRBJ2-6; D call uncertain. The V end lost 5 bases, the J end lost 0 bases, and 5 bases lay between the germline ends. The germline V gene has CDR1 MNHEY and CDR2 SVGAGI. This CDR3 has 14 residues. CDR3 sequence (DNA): TGTGCCAGCAGTAACCTCTCTGGGGCCAACGTCCTGACTTTC. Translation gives CASSNLSGANVLTF.

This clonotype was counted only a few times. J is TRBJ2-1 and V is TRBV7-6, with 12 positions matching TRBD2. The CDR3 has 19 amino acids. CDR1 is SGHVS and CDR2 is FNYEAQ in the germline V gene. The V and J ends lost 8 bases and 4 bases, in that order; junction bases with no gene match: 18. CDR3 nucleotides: TGTGCCAGCCGCACCCCCCCCCCACTAGCGGGAGGAATATACAATGAGCAGTTCTTC. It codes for CASRTPPPLAGGIYNEQFF. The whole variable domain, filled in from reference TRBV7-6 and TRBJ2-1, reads GAGVSQSPRYKVTKRGQDVALRCDPISGHVSLYWYRQALGQGPEFLTYFNYEAQQDKSGLPNDRFSAERPEGSISTLTIQRTEQRDSAMYRCASRTPPPLAGGIYNEQFFGPGTRLTVL.

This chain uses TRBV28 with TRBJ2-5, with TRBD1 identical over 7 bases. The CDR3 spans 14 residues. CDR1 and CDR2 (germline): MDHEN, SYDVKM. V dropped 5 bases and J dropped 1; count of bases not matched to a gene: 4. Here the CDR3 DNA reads TGTGCCAGCAGTGTGACAGGGATCCAAGAGACCCAGTACTTC. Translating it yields CASSVTGIQETQYF.

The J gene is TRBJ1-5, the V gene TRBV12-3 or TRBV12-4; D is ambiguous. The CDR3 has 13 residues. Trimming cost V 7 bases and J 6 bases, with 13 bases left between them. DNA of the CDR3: TGTGCCAGCACCCCCGCGGGGAGTCAGCCCCAGCATTTT. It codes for CASTPAGSQPQHF.

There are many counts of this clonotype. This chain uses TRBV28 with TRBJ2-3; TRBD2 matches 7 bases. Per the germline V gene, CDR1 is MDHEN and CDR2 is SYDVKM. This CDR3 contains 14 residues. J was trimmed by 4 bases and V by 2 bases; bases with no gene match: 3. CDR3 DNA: TGTGCCAGCAGTTTAGGGGGGGTCCCAGATACGCAGTATTTT. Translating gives CASSLGGVPDTQYF.

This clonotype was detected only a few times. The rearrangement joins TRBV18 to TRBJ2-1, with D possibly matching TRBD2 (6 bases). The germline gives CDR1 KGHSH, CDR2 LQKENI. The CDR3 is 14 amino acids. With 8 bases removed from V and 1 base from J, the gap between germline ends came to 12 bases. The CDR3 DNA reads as TGTGCCAGCCGGATTAGCGGATCCTACAATGAGCAGTTCTTC. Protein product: CASRISGSYNEQFF.

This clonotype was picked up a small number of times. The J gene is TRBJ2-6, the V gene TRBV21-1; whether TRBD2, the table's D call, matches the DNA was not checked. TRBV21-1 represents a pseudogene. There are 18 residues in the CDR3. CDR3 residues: CASSPRGGISSGANVLTF. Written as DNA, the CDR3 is TGTGCCAGCAGCCCTCGGGGGGGGATTTCCTCTGGGGCCAACGTCCTGACTTTC.

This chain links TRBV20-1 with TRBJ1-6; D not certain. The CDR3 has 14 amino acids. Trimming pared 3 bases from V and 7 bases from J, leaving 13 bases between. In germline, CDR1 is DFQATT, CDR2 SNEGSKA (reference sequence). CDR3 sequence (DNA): TGCAGTGCTAGCCGGGGAATCCCCAATTCACCCCTCCACTTT. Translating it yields CSASRGIPNSPLHF.

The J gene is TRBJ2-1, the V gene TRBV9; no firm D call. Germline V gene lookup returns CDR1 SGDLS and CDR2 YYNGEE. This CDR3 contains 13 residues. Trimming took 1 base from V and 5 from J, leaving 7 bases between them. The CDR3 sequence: CASSVRQNNEQFF. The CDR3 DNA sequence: TGTGCCAGCAGCGTACGGCAGAACAATGAGCAGTTCTTC. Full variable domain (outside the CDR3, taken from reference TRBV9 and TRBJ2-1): DSGVTQTPKHLITATGQRVTLRCSPRSGDLSVYWYQQSLDQGLQFLIQYYNGEERAKGNILERFSAQQFPDLHSELNLSSLELGDSALYFCASSVRQNNEQFFGPGTRLTVL.

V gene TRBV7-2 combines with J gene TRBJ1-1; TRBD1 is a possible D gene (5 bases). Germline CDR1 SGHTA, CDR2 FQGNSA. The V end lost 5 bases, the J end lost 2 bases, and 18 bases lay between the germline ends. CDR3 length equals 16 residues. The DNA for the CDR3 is TGTGCCAGCAGCGCGCACCAGGGTCCCCTCAACACTGAAGCTTTCTTT. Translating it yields CASSAHQGPLNTEAFF.

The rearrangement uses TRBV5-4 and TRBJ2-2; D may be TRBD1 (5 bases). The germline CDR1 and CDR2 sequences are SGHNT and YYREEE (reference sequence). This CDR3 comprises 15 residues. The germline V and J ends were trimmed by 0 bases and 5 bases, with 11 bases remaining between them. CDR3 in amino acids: CASSLGQTKTGELFF. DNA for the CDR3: TGTGCCAGCAGCTTGGGACAGACAAAAACCGGGGAGCTGTTTTTT. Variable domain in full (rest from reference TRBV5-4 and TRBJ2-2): ETGVTQSPTHLIKTRGQQVTLRCSSQSGHNTVSWYQQALGQGPQFIFQYYREEENGRGNFPPRFSGLQFPNYSSELNVNALELDDSALYLCASSLGQTKTGELFFGEGSRLTVL.

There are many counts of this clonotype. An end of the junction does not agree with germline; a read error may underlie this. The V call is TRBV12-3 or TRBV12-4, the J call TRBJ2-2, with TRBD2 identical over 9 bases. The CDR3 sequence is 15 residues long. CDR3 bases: TGTGCCAGCAGCTTAGGACTAGCGTCAACCGGGGAGCTGTTTTTT. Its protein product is CASSLGLASTGELFF.

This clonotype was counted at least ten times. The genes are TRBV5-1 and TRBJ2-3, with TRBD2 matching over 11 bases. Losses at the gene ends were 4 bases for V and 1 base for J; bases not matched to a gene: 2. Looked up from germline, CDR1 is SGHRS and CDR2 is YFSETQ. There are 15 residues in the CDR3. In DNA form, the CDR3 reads TGCGCCAGCAGCCCGGGACTAGCGGGCACAGATACGCAGTATTTT. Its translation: CASSPGLAGTDTQYF.

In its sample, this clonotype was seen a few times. CDR3 protein: CASSKRGQTTELNTEAFF. The DNA of the CDR3 is TGTGCCAGCAGCAAGAGGGGTCAGACAACGGAGTTGAACACTGAAGCTTTCTTT. This chain links TRBV21-1 with TRBJ1-1; TRBD1 is the table's D call and was not checked against the DNA. TRBV21-1 corresponds to a pseudogene. The CDR3 contains 18 residues.

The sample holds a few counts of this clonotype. CDR3 loop: CASRTAGSSNEKLFF. CDR3 nucleotides: TGTGCCAGCAGAACTGCGGGGAGCTCTAATGAAAAACTGTTTTTT. The rearrangement uses TRBV12-3 or TRBV12-4 and TRBJ1-4; D unresolved. Trimming cost V 6 bases and J 3 bases, with 14 bases left between them. CDR3 length: 15 amino acids.

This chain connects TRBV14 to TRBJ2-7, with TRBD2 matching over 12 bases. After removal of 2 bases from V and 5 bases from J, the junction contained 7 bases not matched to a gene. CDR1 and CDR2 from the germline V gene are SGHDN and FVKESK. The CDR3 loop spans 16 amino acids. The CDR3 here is CASSQLPGLAGNEQYF. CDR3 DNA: TGTGCCAGCAGCCAATTACCGGGACTAGCGGGTAACGAGCAGTACTTC. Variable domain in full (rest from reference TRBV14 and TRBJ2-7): EAGVTQFPSHSVIEKGQTVTLRCDPISGHDNLYWYRRVMGKEIKFLLHFVKESKQDESGMPNNRFLAERTGGTYSTLKVQPAELEDSGVYFCASSQLPGLAGNEQYFGPGTRLTVT.

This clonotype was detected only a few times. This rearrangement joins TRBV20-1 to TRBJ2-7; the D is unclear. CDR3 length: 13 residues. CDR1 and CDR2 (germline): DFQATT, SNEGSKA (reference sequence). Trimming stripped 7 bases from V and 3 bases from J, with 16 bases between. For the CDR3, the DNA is TGCAGTGGGCCGACCCAAGAGTTCTACGAGCAGTACTTC. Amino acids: CSGPTQEFYEQYF.

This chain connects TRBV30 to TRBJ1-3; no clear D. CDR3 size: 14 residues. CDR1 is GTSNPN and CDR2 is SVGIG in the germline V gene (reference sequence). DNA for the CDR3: TGTGCTTTCCTGGAAGCGAGCTCTGGAAACACCATATATTTT. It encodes CAFLEASSGNTIYF.

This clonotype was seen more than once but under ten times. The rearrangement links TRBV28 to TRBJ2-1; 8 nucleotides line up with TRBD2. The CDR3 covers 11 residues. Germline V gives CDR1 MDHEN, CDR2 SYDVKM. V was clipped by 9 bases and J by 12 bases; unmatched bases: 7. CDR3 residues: CASTGGAGQFF. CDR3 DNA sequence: TGTGCCAGTACCGGGGGGGCAGGGCAGTTCTTC.

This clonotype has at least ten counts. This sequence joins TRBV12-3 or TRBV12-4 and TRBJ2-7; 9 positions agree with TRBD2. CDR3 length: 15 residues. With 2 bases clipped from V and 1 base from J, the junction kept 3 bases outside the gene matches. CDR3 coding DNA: TGTGCCAGCAGTTTACTAGCGGGACGTTCCTACGAGCAGTACTTC. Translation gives CASSLLAGRSYEQYF.

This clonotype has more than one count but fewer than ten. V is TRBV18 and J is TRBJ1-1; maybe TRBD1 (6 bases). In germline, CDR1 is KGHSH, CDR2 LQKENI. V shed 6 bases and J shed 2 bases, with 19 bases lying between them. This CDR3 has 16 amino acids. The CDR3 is CASSYTGPNTNTEAFF. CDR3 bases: TGTGCCAGCTCCTATACAGGGCCGAACACAAACACTGAAGCTTTCTTT.

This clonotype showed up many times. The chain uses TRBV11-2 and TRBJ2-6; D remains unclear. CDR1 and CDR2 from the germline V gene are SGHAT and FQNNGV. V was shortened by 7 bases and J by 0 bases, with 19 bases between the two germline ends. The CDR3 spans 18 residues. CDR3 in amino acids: CASIPQVLSNSGANVLTF. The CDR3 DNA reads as TGTGCCAGCATCCCCCAGGTTCTTTCAAACTCTGGGGCCAACGTCCTGACTTTC.

The CDR3 nucleotides read TGCGCCAGCAGCTTGGAGTTCAGCGGACCTACTGATGGCTACACCTTC. As protein: CASSLEFSGPTDGYTF. V and J are TRBV5-1 and TRBJ1-2; D not resolved. Per germline, CDR1 SGHRS and CDR2 YFSETQ. V was pared by 0 bases and J by 6 bases, with 18 bases between. This CDR3 has 16 residues.

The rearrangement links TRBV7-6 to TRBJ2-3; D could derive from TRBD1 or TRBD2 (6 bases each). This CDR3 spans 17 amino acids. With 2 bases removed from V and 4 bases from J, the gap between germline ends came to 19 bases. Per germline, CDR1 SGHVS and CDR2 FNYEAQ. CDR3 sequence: CASSLSRGGPQSDTQYF. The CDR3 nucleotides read TGTGCCAGCAGCTTATCCCGAGGGGGGCCTCAATCAGATACGCAGTATTTT.

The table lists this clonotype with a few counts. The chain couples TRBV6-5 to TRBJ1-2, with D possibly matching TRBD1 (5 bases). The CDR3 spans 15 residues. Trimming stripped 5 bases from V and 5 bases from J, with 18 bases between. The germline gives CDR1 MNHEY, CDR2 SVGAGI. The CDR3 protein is CASSPRPGWGYGYTF. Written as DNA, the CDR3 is TGTGCCAGCAGTCCGAGACCGGGTTGGGGGTATGGCTACACCTTC.